This T cell receptor (beta chain) was captured by sequencing in a study of T cell responses to AZD1222 COVID-19 vaccine. Clones were read by immunoSEQ multiplex PCR, and TCRdb kept only the in-frame ones, dropping some. This repertoire shows about 95,000 clones, around nine tenths found once; its top ten account for around 3.5%. Between the trimmed V and J ends, which lost 6 bases and 3 bases, there was a span of 6 bases. Germline V gene lookup returns CDR1 MDHEN and CDR2 SYDVKM. The CDR3 length is 11 residues. Sequences were derived from peripheral blood, sampled on day 0 of AZD1222 vaccination. The chain couples TRBV28 to TRBJ2-7, with D possibly matching TRBD1 (6 bases). This TCR was recovered from an adult in good health. CDR3 residues: CASSRGYEQYF. In nucleotides, the CDR3 is TGTGCCAGCAGCAGGGGCTACGAGCAGTACTTC.